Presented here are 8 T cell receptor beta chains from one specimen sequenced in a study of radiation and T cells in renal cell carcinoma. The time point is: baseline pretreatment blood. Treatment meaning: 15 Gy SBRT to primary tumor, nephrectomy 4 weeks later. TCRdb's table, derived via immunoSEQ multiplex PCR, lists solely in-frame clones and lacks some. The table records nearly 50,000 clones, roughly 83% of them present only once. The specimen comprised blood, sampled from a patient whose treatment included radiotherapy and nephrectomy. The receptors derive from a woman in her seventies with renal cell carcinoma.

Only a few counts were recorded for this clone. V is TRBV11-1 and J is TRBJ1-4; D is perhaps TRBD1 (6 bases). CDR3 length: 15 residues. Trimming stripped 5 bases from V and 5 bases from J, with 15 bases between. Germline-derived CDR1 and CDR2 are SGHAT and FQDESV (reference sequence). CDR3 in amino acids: CASSDVTQGNEKLFF. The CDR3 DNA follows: TGTGCCAGCAGCGACGTGACCCAGGGGAATGAAAAACTGTTTTTT.

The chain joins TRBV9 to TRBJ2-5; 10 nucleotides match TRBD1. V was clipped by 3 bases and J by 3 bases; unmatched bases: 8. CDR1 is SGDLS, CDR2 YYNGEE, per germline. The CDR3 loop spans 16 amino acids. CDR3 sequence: CASSAEGQGIEETQYF. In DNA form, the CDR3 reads TGTGCCAGCAGCGCGGAGGGACAGGGGATTGAAGAGACCCAGTACTTC.

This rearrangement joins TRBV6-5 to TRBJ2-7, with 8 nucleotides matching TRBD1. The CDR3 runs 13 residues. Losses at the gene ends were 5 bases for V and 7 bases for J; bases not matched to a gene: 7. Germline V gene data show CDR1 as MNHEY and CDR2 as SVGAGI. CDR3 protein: CASSPTGAGEQYF. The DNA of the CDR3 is TGTGCCAGCAGTCCGACAGGGGCGGGGGAGCAGTACTTC.

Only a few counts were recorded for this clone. CDR3 sequence reads: CASSLVPTSGRAEDTQYF. In DNA form, the CDR3 reads TGTGCCAGCAGCTTAGTTCCGACTAGCGGGAGGGCCGAGGATACGCAGTATTTT. This rearrangement joins TRBV7-2 to TRBJ2-3; TRBD2 agrees at 14 bases. Per germline, CDR1 SGHTA and CDR2 FQGNSA. The CDR3 is 18 residues long. V was clipped by 1 base and J by 6 bases; unmatched bases: 9.

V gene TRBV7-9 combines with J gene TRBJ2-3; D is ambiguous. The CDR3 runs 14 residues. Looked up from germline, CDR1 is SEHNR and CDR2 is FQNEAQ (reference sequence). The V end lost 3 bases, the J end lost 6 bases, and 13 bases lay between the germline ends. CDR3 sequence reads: CASSFFPYTDTQYF. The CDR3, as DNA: TGTGCCAGCAGCTTTTTTCCCTACACGGATACGCAGTATTTT. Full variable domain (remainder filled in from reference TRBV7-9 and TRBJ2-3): DTGVSQNPRHKITKRGQNVTFRCDPISEHNRLYWYRQTLGQGPEFLTYFQNEAQLEKSRLLSDRFSAERPKGSFSTLEIQRTEQGDSAMYLCASSFFPYTDTQYFGPGTRLTVL.

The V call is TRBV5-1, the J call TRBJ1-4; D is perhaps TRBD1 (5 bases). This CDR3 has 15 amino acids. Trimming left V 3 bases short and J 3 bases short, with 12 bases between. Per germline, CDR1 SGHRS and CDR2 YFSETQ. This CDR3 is CASSSREDANEKLFF. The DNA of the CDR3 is TGCGCCAGCAGCTCCAGGGAGGATGCTAATGAAAAACTGTTTTTT.

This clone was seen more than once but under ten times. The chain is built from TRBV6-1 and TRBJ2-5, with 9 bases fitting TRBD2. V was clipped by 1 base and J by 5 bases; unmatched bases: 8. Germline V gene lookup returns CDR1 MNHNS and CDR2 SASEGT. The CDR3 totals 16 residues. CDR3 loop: CASSEVGLAGFETQYF. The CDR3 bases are TGTGCCAGCAGTGAAGTGGGGCTAGCGGGGTTTGAGACCCAGTACTTC.

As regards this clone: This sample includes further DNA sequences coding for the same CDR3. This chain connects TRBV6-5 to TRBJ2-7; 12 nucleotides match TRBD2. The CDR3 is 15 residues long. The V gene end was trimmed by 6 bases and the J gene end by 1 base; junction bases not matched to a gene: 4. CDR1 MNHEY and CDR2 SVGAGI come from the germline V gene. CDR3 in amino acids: CASRILAGGSYEQYF. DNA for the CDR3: TGTGCCAGCAGAATACTAGCGGGGGGTTCCTACGAGCAGTACTTC.